The 8 T cell receptor beta chains presented below share a single source sample, sequenced in a study of blood T cell repertoires in COVID-19. Method: immunoSEQ multiplex PCR; TCRdb's copy keeps in-frame clones and lacks some. Of around 210,000 clones in the sample, approximately 80% are singletons; the top ten hold approximately 8%. Specimen: peripheral blood. The receptors stem from a woman of 80 years or more with COVID-19, enrolled during active disease.

V is TRBV10-3 and J is TRBJ2-2; 11 bases line up with TRBD2. V dropped 3 bases and J dropped 1; count of bases not matched to a gene: 1. The CDR3 is made up of 16 amino acids. CDR1 ENHRY and CDR2 SYGVKD come from the germline V gene. The CDR3 region is CAISDGLAGNTGELFF. As DNA, the CDR3 is TGTGCCATCAGTGACGGACTAGCGGGGAACACCGGGGAGCTGTTTTTT.

Details on this clone: The germline gene is not matched at one end of the junction; a read error may be the cause. The V call is TRBV7-7, the J call TRBJ1-1; 7 positions match TRBD1. Germline values: CDR1 SSHAT, CDR2 FNYEAQ (reference sequence). This CDR3 contains 13 residues. The DNA for the CDR3 is TGTGCTAGCAGCTTGACAGGGTCCACTGAAGCTTTCTTT. It yields the protein CASSLTGSTEAFF.

The chain links TRBV6-6 to TRBJ2-2; TRBD1 agrees at 9 bases. This CDR3 has 15 residues. Germline V lookup: CDR1 MNHNY, CDR2 SVGAGI (reference sequence). V shed 6 bases and J 4 bases; nucleotides not matched to a gene: 6. DNA for the CDR3: TGTGCCAGCAGCACCGGGACAGGGCGCACCGGGGAGCTGTTTTTT. This codes for CASSTGTGRTGELFF.

The rearrangement joins TRBV7-9 to TRBJ1-3, with no clear D. Germline V gene data show CDR1 as SEHNR and CDR2 as FQNEAQ (reference sequence). The CDR3 covers 15 residues. The V end was cut by 1 base, the J end by 4 bases, with 11 bases between. The CDR3 bases are TGTGCCAGCAGCTTAGGCGCGGGGAGCGGAAACACCATATATTTT. This codes for CASSLGAGSGNTIYF.

This clone was observed a single time. The chain uses TRBV5-4 and TRBJ2-7, with TRBD2 matching 9 bases. Germline V gene lookup returns CDR1 SGHNT and CDR2 YYREEE (reference sequence). The CDR3 runs to 16 residues. Unmatched junction bases numbered 11, after V lost 0 bases and J lost 7 bases. The CDR3 DNA is TGTGCCAGCAGCTTGGATTGGGCGGGGGGGAAAAAAGAGCAGTACTTC. It yields the protein CASSLDWAGGKKEQYF.

This chain joins TRBV5-5 and TRBJ2-7; D is possibly TRBD1 (5 bases). The CDR3 length is 14 residues. The germline V and J ends were trimmed by 2 bases and 5 bases, with 14 bases remaining between them. Germline V CDR1 and CDR2: SGHKS, YYEKEE (reference sequence). In DNA form, the CDR3 reads TGTGCCAGCAGCTTATCACCAGGGATCCACGAGCAGTACTTC. This encodes CASSLSPGIHEQYF.

The rearrangement uses TRBV2 and TRBJ1-2; 8 bases agree with TRBD1. Losses at the gene ends were 11 bases for V and 8 bases for J; bases not matched to a gene: 13. Germline lookup yields CDR1 SNHLY and CDR2 FYNNEI. The CDR3 extends over 13 amino acids. CDR3 in DNA: TGTGCCTCCCGTTTCGAGACAGGGGACGGCTACACCTTC. Translated, it gives CASRFETGDGYTF.

This rearrangement joins TRBV18 to TRBJ1-1, with 7 positions matching TRBD1. Per the germline V gene, CDR1 is KGHSH and CDR2 is LQKENI. This CDR3 region has 13 residues. The V segment lost 2 bases and the J segment 4 bases; nucleotides outside the gene matches: 1. This CDR3 is CASSPTGATEAFF. The CDR3 coding sequence is TGTGCCAGCTCACCAACAGGGGCCACTGAAGCTTTCTTT.